Listed below are T cell receptor beta chains from one sample, sequenced in a study of human T cells and chemical hapten exposure. TCRdb reprocessed the RACE reads via MiXCR and lists one record per CDR3 protein. The sample yields approximately 260,000 distinct CDR3 sequences, roughly 8% seen once. Sequences were derived from whole blood, sampled in connection with sensitization to the hapten diphenylcyclopropenone (DPC). The receptors derive from a man younger than 30 with alopecia areata. Some clones in this sample may be carry-over from other donors' samples. Both conserved end residues are part of each CDR3. A D gene is named only where the DNA matches it firmly. The size entry is marked missing in some rows and otherwise reads once, few, many or a size class.

clone_size	v_call	d_call	j_call	cdr3_nt	cdr3_aa
-	TRBV29-1	-	TRBJ2-5	TGCAGCGTGGTGACAGATAACCAAGAGACCCAGTACTTC	CSVVTDNQETQYF
many	TRBV7-9	-	TRBJ1-1	TGTGCCAGCAGCTTAGAACAGCCAAACACTGAAGCTTTCTTT	CASSLEQPNTEAFF
few	TRBV12-3/TRBV12-4	TRBD1	TRBJ1-1	TGTGCCAGCAGGGGGACAGGGTCGGGCACTGAAGCTTTCTTT	CASRGTGSGTEAFF
-	TRBV2	-	TRBJ2-3	TGTGCCAGCACGTACCAACAGGGCCGCACAGATACGCAGTATTTT	CASTYQQGRTDTQYF
-	TRBV9	-	TRBJ2-7	TGTGCCAGCAGCGTAGAACCCGGGAGCTCCTACGAGCAGTACTTC	CASSVEPGSSYEQYF
-	TRBV4-2	TRBD1	TRBJ2-7	TGTGCCAGCAGCCCGGGACAGTTTAGCTCCTACGAGCAGTACTTC	CASSPGQFSSYEQYF
few	TRBV4-3	-	TRBJ1-1	TGCGCCAGCAGCCAAGATCTTCGGCAGGGAGGGACTGAAGCTTTCTTT	CASSQDLRQGGTEAFF
-	TRBV6-5	-	TRBJ1-1	TGTGCCAGCAGTTACTCGGGGGGGCGAAACACTGAAGCTTTCTTT	CASSYSGGRNTEAFF
-	TRBV6-5	-	TRBJ2-7	TGTGCCAGCAGTTACTCTACTAGAGGTAGCTCCTACGAGCAGTACTTC	CASSYSTRGSSYEQYF
-	TRBV18	-	TRBJ1-4	TGTGCCAGCTCACCAGCAGGGGTTCTAACTAATGAAAAACTGTTTTTT	CASSPAGVLTNEKLFF
few	TRBV6-2/TRBV6-3	-	TRBJ1-1	TGTGCCAGCAGTTACCCCAGGGAGACCACTGAAGCTTTCTTT	CASSYPRETTEAFF
-	TRBV20-1	TRBD1	TRBJ2-7	TGCAGTGCTAGTCCCTTCAAGACAGGGGGAGGATACGAGCAGTACTTC	CSASPFKTGGGYEQYF
many	TRBV27	-	TRBJ1-2	TGTGCCAGCAGGGAACAAACTAACTATGGCTACACCTTC	CASREQTNYGYTF
few	TRBV7-3	-	TRBJ1-6	TGTGCCAGCAGCTCCGGAGGGGGGGTCCATTCACCCCTCCACTTT	CASSSGGGVHSPLHF
few	TRBV6-5	-	TRBJ1-3	TGTGCCAGCAGTTACTCCGGACCGGACTCTGGAAACACCATATATTTT	CASSYSGPDSGNTIYF
many	TRBV4-3	-	TRBJ2-5	TGCGCCAGCAGCCAATCGATGGAGCGCCAAGAGACCCAGTACTTC	CASSQSMERQETQYF
few	TRBV18	-	TRBJ2-5	TGTGCCAGCTCACCAGCCCGGCAGGAAGAGACCCAGTACTTC	CASSPARQEETQYF
few	TRBV3-1	TRBD1	TRBJ1-2	TGTGCCAGCAGCCGGAAGGGAGGGACAGTCAACTATGGCTACACCTTC	CASSRKGGTVNYGYTF
many	TRBV5-1	-	TRBJ1-2	TGCGCCAGCAGCCTGGGACTCTATGGCTACACCTTC	CASSLGLYGYTF
many	TRBV6-2/TRBV6-3	-	TRBJ1-5	TGTGCCAGCAGTTACTACCCGGGAAGTCAGCCCCAGCATTTT	CASSYYPGSQPQHF
many	TRBV20-1	-	TRBJ1-3	TGCAGTGCGCTTTTACATGGGCCTGGAAACACCATATATTTT	CSALLHGPGNTIYF
few	TRBV6-1	TRBD1	TRBJ1-1	TGTGCCAGCAGTGAAGTGGGACAGACCGAAGCTTTCTTT	CASSEVGQTEAFF
-	TRBV7-6	-	TRBJ1-6	TGTGCCAGCAGCCCACGTGGGGGATCACCCCTCCACTTT	CASSPRGGSPLHF
-	TRBV5-6	-	TRBJ1-1	TGTGCCAGCAGCGCATACATGAACACTGAAGCTTTCTTT	CASSAYMNTEAFF
many	TRBV4-3	-	TRBJ2-6	TGCGCCAGCAGTCCTTCCCCAACCTCTGGGGCCAACGTCCTGACTTTC	CASSPSPTSGANVLTF
-	TRBV15	-	TRBJ2-5	TGTGCCACCAGCAGAGAATCCGGGGAGGAGACCCAGTACTTC	CATSRESGEETQYF
many	TRBV6-2/TRBV6-3	TRBD2	TRBJ2-1	TGTGCCAGCAGTTACAATCCGGGAGGTTACAATGAGCAGTTCTTC	CASSYNPGGYNEQFF
-	TRBV7-2	-	TRBJ1-5	TGTGCCAGCAGCTCACAGAGAAATCAGCCCCAGCATTTT	CASSSQRNQPQHF
-	TRBV5-1	-	TRBJ1-5	TGCGCCAGCAGCTTGGGACAGGATAATAAGCCCCAGCATTTT	CASSLGQDNKPQHF
many	TRBV10-3	TRBD1	TRBJ2-5	TGTGCCACCGCACCGGGACAGGGGGTAGAGACCCAGTACTTC	CATAPGQGVETQYF
-	TRBV20-1	-	TRBJ1-2	TGCAGTGCCCCAGAGGCAGCCAACTATGGCTACACCTTC	CSAPEAANYGYTF
few	TRBV6-1	-	TRBJ2-7	TGTGCCATCTCGGGCCCCGGGGATCACTACGAGCAGTACTTC	CAISGPGDHYEQYF
few	TRBV28	TRBD1	TRBJ2-7	TGTGCCAGCAGTTCCGACCCTGGGACAGGGATCTACGAGCAGTACTTC	CASSSDPGTGIYEQYF
few	TRBV4-1	TRBD1	TRBJ1-4	TGCGCCAGCAGCCAATCTAAAACAGGGGAGTATGAAAAACTGTTTTTT	CASSQSKTGEYEKLFF
few	TRBV20-1	-	TRBJ1-1	TGCAGTGCTAGTAGTCCGCTGAAGACCTTTGAAGCTTTCTTT	CSASSPLKTFEAFF
-	TRBV20-1	-	TRBJ1-5	TGCAGTGCTAGGACCCCCGGCGATGGCAATCAGCCCCAGCATTTT	CSARTPGDGNQPQHF
few	TRBV5-1	TRBD1	TRBJ1-1	TGCGCCAGCAGCTTGGACCTTACAGGGGATCTTAACACTGAAGCTTTCTTT	CASSLDLTGDLNTEAFF
-	TRBV9	-	TRBJ2-3	TGTGCCAGCAGCGTACATCGGACAGATACGCAGTATTTT	CASSVHRTDTQYF
few	TRBV9	-	TRBJ2-1	TGTGCCAGCAGCGTTACGGGGAACTACAATGAGCAGTTCTTC	CASSVTGNYNEQFF
many	TRBV5-1	-	TRBJ1-2	TGCGCCAGCAGCTTAACCCATGTCGGCTATGGCTACACCTTC	CASSLTHVGYGYTF
-	TRBV6-6	TRBD1	TRBJ1-2	TGTGCCAGCAGTTTCCCGGGACAGGGGTTTGACTATGGCTACACCTTC	CASSFPGQGFDYGYTF
many	TRBV7-3	-	TRBJ2-2	TGTGCCAGCAGCCCGTCAAGGACCACCGGGGAGCTGTTTTTT	CASSPSRTTGELFF
-	TRBV7-2	-	TRBJ1-5	TGTGCCAGCAGCTCACTCTTTAATCAGCCCCAGCATTTT	CASSSLFNQPQHF
few	TRBV12-3/TRBV12-4	-	TRBJ1-1	TGTGCCAGCAGTTTAAGGCGCAGGGGAGGAACTGAAGCTTTCTTT	CASSLRRRGGTEAFF
many	TRBV20-1	-	TRBJ1-1	TGCAGGTACCTGCGGGGATTAAACACTGAAGCTTTCTTT	CRYLRGLNTEAFF
few	TRBV2	TRBD1	TRBJ1-6	TGTGCCAGCAGTGAGGACAGGGGCGAGCCACCCCTCCACTTT	CASSEDRGEPPLHF
-	TRBV5-1	TRBD1	TRBJ2-5	TGCGCCAGCAGCTTGGCGACTGGGACAGGTCGGGAGACCCAGTACTTC	CASSLATGTGRETQYF
many	TRBV5-1	-	TRBJ1-6	TGCGCCAGCAGCTTGGGTGGAAGGTCACCCCTCCACTTT	CASSLGGRSPLHF
-	TRBV7-9	TRBD2	TRBJ2-7	TGTGCCAGCAGCTCCACTAGCGGGGGGGCCTCCTACGAGCAGTACTTC	CASSSTSGGASYEQYF
-	TRBV6-2/TRBV6-3	TRBD1	TRBJ1-5	TGTGCCAGCAGTTCACGGGACAGGGGCCTTTACCAGCCCCAGCATTTT	CASSSRDRGLYQPQHF
many	TRBV27	-	TRBJ2-5	TGTGCCAGCAGTTTACTCCATGGAGAGACCCAGTACTTC	CASSLLHGETQYF
-	TRBV15	-	TRBJ2-7	TGTGCCACCAGCAGACTTTTCCTCGGCGACAGCTCCTACGAGCAGTACTTC	CATSRLFLGDSSYEQYF
-	TRBV9	-	TRBJ1-5	TGTGCCAGCAGCGTAGACGGAGGGGATCAGCCCCAGCATTTT	CASSVDGGDQPQHF
-	TRBV20-1	-	TRBJ2-3	TGCAGTGCTAGAGGTGTCGGGGGAACAGATACGCAGTATTTT	CSARGVGGTDTQYF
-	TRBV12-3/TRBV12-4	-	TRBJ2-6	TGTGCCAGCAGTCCTCCTATCTCTGGGGCCAACGTCCTGACTTTC	CASSPPISGANVLTF
-	TRBV10-3	TRBD1	TRBJ2-7	TGTGCCATCAGTGATCGCCAGGGGGTGGACGAGCAGTACTTC	CAISDRQGVDEQYF
-	TRBV28	-	TRBJ2-3	TGTGCCAGCAGACCGGGGGCTCTAGATACGCAGTATTTT	CASRPGALDTQYF
few	TRBV12-3/TRBV12-4	-	TRBJ2-7	TGTGCCAGCAGTTTGCAGGGAGGCGAGCAGTACTTC	CASSLQGGEQYF